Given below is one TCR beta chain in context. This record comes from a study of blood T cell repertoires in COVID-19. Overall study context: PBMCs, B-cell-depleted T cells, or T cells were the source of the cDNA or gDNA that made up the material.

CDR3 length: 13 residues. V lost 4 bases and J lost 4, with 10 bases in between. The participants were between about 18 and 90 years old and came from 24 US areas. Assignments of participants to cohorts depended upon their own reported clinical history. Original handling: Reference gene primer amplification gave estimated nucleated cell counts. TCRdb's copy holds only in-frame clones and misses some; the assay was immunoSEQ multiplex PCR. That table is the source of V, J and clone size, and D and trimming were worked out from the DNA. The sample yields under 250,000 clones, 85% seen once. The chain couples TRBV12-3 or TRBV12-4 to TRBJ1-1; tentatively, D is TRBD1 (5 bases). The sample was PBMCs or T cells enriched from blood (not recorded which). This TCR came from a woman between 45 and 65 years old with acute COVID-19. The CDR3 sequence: CASSSLGGTEAFF. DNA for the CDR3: TGTGCCAGCAGTTCCCTGGGGGGCACTGAAGCTTTCTTT.